This entry features one TCR beta chain sequence. The CDR3 runs to 15 residues. CDR1 LGHDT and CDR2 YNNKEL come from the germline V gene (reference sequence). Trimming cost V 2 bases and J 3 bases, with 11 bases left between them. This specimen belongs to a study of blood T cell repertoires in COVID-19. Profiling relied on immunoSEQ multiplex PCR, and the TCRdb table lists in-frame clones only, not all of them. The repertoire has 400,000 to 500,000 clones, about nine tenths of them found once; the top ten carry 1.4%. This clonotype was obtained from a woman in her 30s with active or convalescent COVID-19. The rearrangement uses TRBV3-1 (or the pseudogene TRBV3-2) and TRBJ1-3; maybe TRBD1 (5 bases). Sequenced input: peripheral blood. The CDR3 bases are TGTGCCAGCAGCCAAACGACAGATAATGGAAACACCATATATTTT. Translation gives CASSQTTDNGNTIYF.